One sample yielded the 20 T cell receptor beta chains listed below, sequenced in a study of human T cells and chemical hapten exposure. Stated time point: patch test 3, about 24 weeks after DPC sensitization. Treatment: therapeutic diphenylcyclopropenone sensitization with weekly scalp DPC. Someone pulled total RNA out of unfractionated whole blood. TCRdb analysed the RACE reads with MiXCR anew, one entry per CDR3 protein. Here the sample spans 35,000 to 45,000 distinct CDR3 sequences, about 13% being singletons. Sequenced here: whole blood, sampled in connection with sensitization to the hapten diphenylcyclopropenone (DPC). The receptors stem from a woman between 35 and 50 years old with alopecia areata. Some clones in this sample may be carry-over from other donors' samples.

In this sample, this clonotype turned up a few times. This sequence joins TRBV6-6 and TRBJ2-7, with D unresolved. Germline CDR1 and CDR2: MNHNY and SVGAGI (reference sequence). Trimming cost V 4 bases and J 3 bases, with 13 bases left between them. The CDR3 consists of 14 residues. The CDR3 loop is CASSSDGRYYEQYF. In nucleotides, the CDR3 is TGTGCCAGCAGTTCCGACGGACGTTACTACGAGCAGTACTTC.

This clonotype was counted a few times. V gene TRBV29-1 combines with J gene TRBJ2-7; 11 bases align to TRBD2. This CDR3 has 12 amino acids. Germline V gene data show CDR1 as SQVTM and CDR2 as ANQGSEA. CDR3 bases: TGCAGTCCGGGACTAGCGGTCCACGAGCAGTACTTC. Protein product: CSPGLAVHEQYF.

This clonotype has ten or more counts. The CDR3 DNA is TGTGCCAGCAGTTTCGCCCTCACAAAGGGTATGAATGAGCAGTTCTTC. Translation: CASSFALTKGMNEQFF. The chain joins TRBV27 to TRBJ2-1; the D is unclear. The CDR3 is 16 amino acids. Trimming removed 3 bases at V and 7 bases at J, with 19 bases between. Germline CDR1 is MNHEY and CDR2 is SMNVEV (reference sequence).

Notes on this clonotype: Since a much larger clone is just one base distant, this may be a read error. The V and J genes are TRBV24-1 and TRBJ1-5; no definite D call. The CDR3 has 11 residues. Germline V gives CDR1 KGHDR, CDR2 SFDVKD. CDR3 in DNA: TGTGCCACCACTGATTGGTTAGGCCAGCATTTT. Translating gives CATTDWLGQHF.

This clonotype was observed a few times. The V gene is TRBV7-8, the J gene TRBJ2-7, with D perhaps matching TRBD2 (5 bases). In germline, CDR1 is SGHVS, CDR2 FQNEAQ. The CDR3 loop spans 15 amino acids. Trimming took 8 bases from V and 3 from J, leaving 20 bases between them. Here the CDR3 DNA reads TGTGCCAGCCGCCCAACCGGGGTCGGATACTACGAGCAGTACTTC. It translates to CASRPTGVGYYEQYF.

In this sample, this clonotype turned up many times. As DNA, the CDR3 is TGTGCCAGCAGTTTCGCAGCTAGCACAGATACGCAGTATTTT. Protein product: CASSFAASTDTQYF. The chain joins TRBV27 to TRBJ2-3; D not resolved. The germline V and J ends were trimmed by 3 bases and 0 bases, with 7 bases remaining between them. CDR3 length: 14 residues. Germline CDR1 reads MNHEY; CDR2 reads SMNVEV (reference sequence).

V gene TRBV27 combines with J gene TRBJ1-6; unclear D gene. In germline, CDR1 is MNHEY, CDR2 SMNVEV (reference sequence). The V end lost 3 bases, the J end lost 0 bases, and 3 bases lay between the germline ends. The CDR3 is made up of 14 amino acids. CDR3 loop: CASSFSSYNSPLHF. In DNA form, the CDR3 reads TGTGCCAGCAGTTTTAGCTCCTATAATTCACCCCTCCACTTT.

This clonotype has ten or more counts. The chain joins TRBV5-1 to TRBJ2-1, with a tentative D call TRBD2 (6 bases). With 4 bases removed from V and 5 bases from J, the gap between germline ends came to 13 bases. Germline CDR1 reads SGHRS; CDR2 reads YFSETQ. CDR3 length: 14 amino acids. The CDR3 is CASSLGSSDNEQFF. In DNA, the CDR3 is TGCGCCAGCAGCCTGGGGTCTAGCGACAATGAGCAGTTCTTC.

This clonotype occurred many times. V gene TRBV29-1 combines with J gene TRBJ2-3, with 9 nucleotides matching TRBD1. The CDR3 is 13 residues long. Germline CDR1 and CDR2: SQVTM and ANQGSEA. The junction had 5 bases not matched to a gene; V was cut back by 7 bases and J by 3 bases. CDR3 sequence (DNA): TGCAGCGCTGGACAGGGGAAGACAGATACGCAGTATTTT. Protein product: CSAGQGKTDTQYF.

CDR3 coding DNA: TGCAGCGTTGAAGATGCCCAGGGAAGCTACCAGTTCTTC. This gives the protein CSVEDAQGSYQFF. V is TRBV29-1 and J is TRBJ2-1, with D tentatively TRBD1 (5 bases). The CDR3 has 13 residues. V was pared by 0 bases and J by 13 bases, with 16 bases between. Germline V CDR1 and CDR2: SQVTM, ANQGSEA.

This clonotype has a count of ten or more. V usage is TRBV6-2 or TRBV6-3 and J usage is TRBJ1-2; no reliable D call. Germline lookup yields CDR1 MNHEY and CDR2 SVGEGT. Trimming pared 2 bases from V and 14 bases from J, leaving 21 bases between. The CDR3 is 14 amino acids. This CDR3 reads CASSYRTPPDKWTF. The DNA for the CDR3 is TGTGCCAGCAGTTACCGGACCCCTCCTGATAAGTGGACCTTC.

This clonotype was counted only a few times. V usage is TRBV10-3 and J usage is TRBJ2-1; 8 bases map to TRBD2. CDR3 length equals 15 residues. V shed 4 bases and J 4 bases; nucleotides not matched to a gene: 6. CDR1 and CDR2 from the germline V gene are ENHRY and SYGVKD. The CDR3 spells CAISARSGDYNEQFF. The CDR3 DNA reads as TGTGCCATCAGTGCGCGTAGCGGGGATTACAATGAGCAGTTCTTC.

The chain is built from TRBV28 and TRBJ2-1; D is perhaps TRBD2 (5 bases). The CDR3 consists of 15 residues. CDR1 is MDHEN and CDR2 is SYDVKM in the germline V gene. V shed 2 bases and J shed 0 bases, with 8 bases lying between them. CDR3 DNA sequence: TGTGCCAGCAGTTTACTAGCCAGCTCCTACAATGAGCAGTTCTTC. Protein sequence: CASSLLASSYNEQFF.

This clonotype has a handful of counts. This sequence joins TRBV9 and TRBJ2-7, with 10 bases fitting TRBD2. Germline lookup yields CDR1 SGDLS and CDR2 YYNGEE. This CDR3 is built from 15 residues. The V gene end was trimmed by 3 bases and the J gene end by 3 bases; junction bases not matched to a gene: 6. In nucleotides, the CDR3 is TGTGCCAGCAGCGGAGGGACTAGCGCTGTCTACGAGCAGTACTTC. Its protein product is CASSGGTSAVYEQYF.

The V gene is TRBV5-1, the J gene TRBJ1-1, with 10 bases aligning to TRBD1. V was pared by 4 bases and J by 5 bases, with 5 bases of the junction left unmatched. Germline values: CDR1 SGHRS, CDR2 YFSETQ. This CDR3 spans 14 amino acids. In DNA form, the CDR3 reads TGCGCCAGCAGCCCGCGGACAGGGGGGACTGAAGCTTTCTTT. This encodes CASSPRTGGTEAFF.

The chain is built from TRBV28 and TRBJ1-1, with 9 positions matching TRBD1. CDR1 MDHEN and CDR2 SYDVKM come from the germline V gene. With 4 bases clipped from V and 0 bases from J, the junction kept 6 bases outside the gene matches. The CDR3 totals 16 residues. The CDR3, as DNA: TGTGCCAGCAGTTCTCCCGGGACAGGGATGAACACTGAAGCTTTCTTT. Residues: CASSSPGTGMNTEAFF.

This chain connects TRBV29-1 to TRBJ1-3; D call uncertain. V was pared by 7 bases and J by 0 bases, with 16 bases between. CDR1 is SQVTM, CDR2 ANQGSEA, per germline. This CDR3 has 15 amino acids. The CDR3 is CSASRGVDSGNTIYF. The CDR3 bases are TGCAGCGCCTCACGGGGTGTAGACTCTGGAAACACCATATATTTT. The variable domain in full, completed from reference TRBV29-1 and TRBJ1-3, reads SAVISQKPSRDICQRGTSLTIQCQVDSQVTMMFWYRQQPGQSLTLIATANQGSEATYESGFVIDKFPISRPNLTFSTLTVSNMSPEDSSIYLCSASRGVDSGNTIYFGEGSWLTVV.

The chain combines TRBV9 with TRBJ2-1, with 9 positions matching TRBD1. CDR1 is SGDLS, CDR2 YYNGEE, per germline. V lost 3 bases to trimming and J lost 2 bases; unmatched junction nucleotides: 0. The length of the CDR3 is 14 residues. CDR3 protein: CASSGTGAYNEQFF. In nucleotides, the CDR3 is TGTGCCAGCAGCGGGACAGGGGCCTACAATGAGCAGTTCTTC.

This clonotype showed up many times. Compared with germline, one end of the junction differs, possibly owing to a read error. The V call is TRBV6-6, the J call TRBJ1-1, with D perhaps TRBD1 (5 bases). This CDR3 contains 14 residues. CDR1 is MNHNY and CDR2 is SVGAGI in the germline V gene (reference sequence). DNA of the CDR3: TGTGCCAGCAGTGGCGGGGCGGTGAACGCTGAAGCTTTCTTT. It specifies CASSGGAVNAEAFF.

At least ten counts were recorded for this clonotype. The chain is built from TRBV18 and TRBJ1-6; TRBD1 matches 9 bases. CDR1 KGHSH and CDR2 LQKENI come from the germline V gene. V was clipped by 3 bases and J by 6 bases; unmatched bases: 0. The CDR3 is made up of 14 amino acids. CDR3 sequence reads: CASSPGQGNSPLHF. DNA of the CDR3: TGTGCCAGCTCACCGGGACAGGGTAATTCACCCCTCCACTTT.